This T cell receptor beta chain was sequenced for a study of shared clonotypes between healthy human individuals (dated by TCRdb to the early 2020s). Background for the entire study: A few men and two women, aged 18 to 49 years, made up the cohort. For each donor, three plates each were used for CD4 naive and CD4 memory, two plates were used for CD8 naive, and one plate was used for CD8 memory. To estimate repertoire size and how much clonotype sharing occurs between individuals, the study deeply sequenced the blood TCR repertoires of five healthy adults. To increase sequencing depth and limit assay-specific biases, TCR repertoire library preparation and sequencing were carried out by different laboratories using diverse techniques. Each donor's leukapheresis produced roughly between roughly 0.94 and 9.5 billion PBMCs. What the work shows at the level of the full study, not this receptor alone: Even with the large sequencing depth, rarefaction of the sorted-subset datasets indicated that sequencing was incomplete. Compared with non-shared clonotypes, clonotypes shared by all four sorted-subset donors had higher generation probabilities. Pairwise subsampling led to the expectation that sequencing depth would affect the degree of clonotype sharing among donors. Because the study included a small number of donors, the genetic and exposure-history diversity represented was limited. Sampling was limited to blood, and TCR repertoires in tissue likely differ from TCR repertoires in blood. Naive subsets generally had larger estimated clonotype richness than memory subsets. Across a handful of donors, about 4.5% of naive CD4, 3% to 4% of naive CD8, roughly 2.3% of memory CD4, and 0.4% of memory CD8 clonotypes were shared.

Worth noting for this clone: Its antigen remains undetermined. No quality values exist for individual bases; no much larger clone is one base distant.

The donors were healthy, HIV-negative adults who had no recently reported acute infections or vaccinations. Every donor was a Caucasian adult residing in Nashville, Tennessee, USA. CD4+ T cells were enriched by magnetic negative selection, after which naive cells were positively selected on CD45RA and the negative fraction was taken as the memory subset. Blood was collected by leukapheresis, and PBMCs were isolated by Ficoll-Histopaque density gradient centrifugation and then cryopreserved in liquid nitrogen vapor phase. Analytical flow cytometry was used to check the purity and quantity of each magnetically sorted T cell population. Genomic DNA was isolated from each sorted fraction and quantified by UV absorbance on a Nanodrop 2000c. TCR CDR3 regions were amplified from genomic DNA by multiplex PCR using the deep immunoSEQ assay. Extracted genomic DNA from each cell subset was distributed evenly across all wells of several immunoSEQ 96-well plates, and each plate was treated as a replicate. For sorted subsets, each replicate PCR was loaded with 200 ng genomic DNA, equivalent to 25,000 to 35,000 T cell genomes. The purified libraries were quantified using a Qubit 3.0 fluorometer, sized with a Bioanalyzer 2100, and then quantified again using the KAPA Library Quantification kit. A separate single-read 150-cycle Illumina NextSeq 550 flow cell was used to sequence each immunoSEQ 96-well plate. Per the original workflow: Because the immunoSEQ output held only junctional sequences and lacked quality scores, the filtering could not match the filtering applied to full-length reads. To assign V/J genes and CDR3, sequences were annotated against IMGT germline references using PyIR, a Python wrapper for IgBLAST v1.9. Reads were removed for weak V/J assignments (E-value above 1e-6), missing CDR3, stop codons, out-of-frame junctions, or ambiguous translated residues. A V3J clonotype was defined by an identical inferred V gene, J gene, and CDR3 amino acid sequence. Percentage overlap between repertoires was computed as shared unique clonotypes divided by the size of the smaller repertoire. Three approaches were used to assess repertoire richness: RTK rarefaction, the Chao1 estimator, and Recon v2.1 estimates of unobserved clonotypes. For all TCRbeta clonotypes obtained by the gDNA method from a few donors, generation probabilities were computed with OLGA. Entries here come from immuneACCESS through TCRdb and include only in-frame sequences with V and J called. Some clones fail to appear in such tables; in the studies checked, an unresolved V gene covers under half of the shortfall, and the cause of the remainder is unknown. The V and J calls and clone size come from that table; D and trimming were worked out from the DNA. The sample includes approximately 640,000 clones, with around 72% observed a single time. Approximately 2% of the sample is held by the ten biggest clonotypes.

The germline V gene (reference sequence) provides CDR1 LNHDA and CDR2 SQIVND. From the cysteine up to the phenylalanine, the CDR3 has a length of 13 residues. Kept here is only the CDR3 DNA, which spans 39 bases and is read in frame from base 1. V and J lose 6 bases and 3 bases, and a span of 11 bases separates them. In this chain, TRBV19 is recombined with TRBJ1-1; a confident D gene designation cannot be given. This clonotype was obtained from a woman in her twenties or thirties in good health. Material: memory CD4+ T cells sorted from blood. According to the study, the label for this sample's cell subset or site signals: CD45RA-negative fraction. CDR3 region: CASRRVSDTEAFF. The DNA is TGTGCCAGTAGGAGGGTCTCTGACACTGAAGCTTTCTTT.